The clone carrying this TCR beta chain came up a few times. The CDR3 has 15 amino acids. J was trimmed by 7 bases and V by 4 bases; bases with no gene match: 8. Germline assignment: CDR1 SGHTA and CDR2 FQGNSA. This sample was included in a study of blood T cell repertoires in COVID-19. Study in general: Spain, Italy and the United States supplied samples that represented acute and convalescent COVID-19. PBMCs, B-cell-depleted T cells, or T cells provided the cDNA or gDNA that made up the material.

In the source study's methods: For nucleated cells, counts were estimated from reference gene primer amplification. Clones were sequenced by immunoSEQ multiplex PCR, and TCRdb holds only the in-frame ones, with some missing. V and J calls plus clone size are reproduced from that table; the DNA served to infer D and trimming. The table lists 100,000 to 150,000 clones, about 88% of them singletons. The sequencing sample was made of peripheral blood. The V and J genes are TRBV7-2 and TRBJ2-1; TRBD2 matches 9 bases. This TCR was recovered from a woman older than 75 with acute or convalescent COVID-19. For the CDR3, the DNA is TGTGCCAGCAGCTCCAGCGGGGGGCCTGGTAATGAGCAGTTCTTC. It is translated as CASSSSGGPGNEQFF.